Detailed here is one TCR beta chain. Followed over time, Seattle patients had been enrolled while infection was active. This entry is derived from a study of blood T cell repertoires in COVID-19. Study context: Specimens from acute and convalescent COVID-19 originated in the United States, Italy and Spain. Sources were T cells, B-cell-depleted T cells, or PBMCs; the material itself was cDNA or gDNA.

V gave up 2 bases and J gave up 3 bases, with 12 bases separating them. CDR1 is SGHRS, CDR2 YFSETQ, per germline. The CDR3 is 15 amino acids. How the authors handled the data: Amplified reference gene primers provided the basis for estimating nucleated cell counts. Produced via immunoSEQ multiplex PCR; TCRdb's table is partial and in-frame only. D and trimming come from the DNA, and the V and J calls and clone size come from that table. Of roughly 330,000 clones listed, roughly 90% are singletons. The sample consisted of peripheral blood. The rearrangement joins TRBV5-1 to TRBJ1-3; weak D call: TRBD1 (5 bases). The source is a man aged 30 to 39 with COVID-19, enrolled during active disease. CDR3 loop: CASSFGWGDGNTIYF. The CDR3 DNA reads TGCGCCAGCAGCTTCGGTTGGGGGGATGGAAACACCATATATTTT.